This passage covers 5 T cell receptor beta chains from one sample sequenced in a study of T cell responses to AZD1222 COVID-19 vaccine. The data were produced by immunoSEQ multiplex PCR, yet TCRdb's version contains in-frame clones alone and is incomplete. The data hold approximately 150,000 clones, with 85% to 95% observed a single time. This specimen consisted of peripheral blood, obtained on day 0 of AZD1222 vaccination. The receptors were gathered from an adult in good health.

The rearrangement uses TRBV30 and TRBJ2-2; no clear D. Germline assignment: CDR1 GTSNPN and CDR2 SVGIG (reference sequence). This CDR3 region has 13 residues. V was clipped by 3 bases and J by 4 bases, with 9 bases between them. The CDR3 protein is CAWSYGGTGELFF. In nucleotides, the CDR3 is TGTGCCTGGAGCTATGGCGGCACCGGGGAGCTGTTTTTT.

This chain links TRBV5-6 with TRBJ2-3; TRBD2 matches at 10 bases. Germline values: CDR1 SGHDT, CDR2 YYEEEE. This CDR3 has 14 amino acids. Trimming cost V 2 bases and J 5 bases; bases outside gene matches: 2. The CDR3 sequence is CASSFGLAEDTQYF. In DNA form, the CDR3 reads TGTGCCAGCAGCTTCGGACTAGCGGAAGATACGCAGTATTTT.

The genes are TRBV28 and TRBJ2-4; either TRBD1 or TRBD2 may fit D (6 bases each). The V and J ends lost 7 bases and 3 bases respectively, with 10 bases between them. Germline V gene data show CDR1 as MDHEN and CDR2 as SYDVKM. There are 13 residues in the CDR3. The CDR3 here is CASKRGDKNIQYF. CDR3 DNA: TGTGCCAGCAAAAGGGGGGACAAAAACATTCAGTACTTC.

The DNA of the CDR3 is TGTGCCAGCAGCCCGACAGGGGGCTACACTGAAGCTTTCTTT. The encoded protein is CASSPTGGYTEAFF. V is TRBV11-2 and J is TRBJ1-1; 10 positions agree with TRBD1. Germline trimming cut 5 bases from V and 3 bases from J; bases unmatched to any gene: 3. Germline V gene data show CDR1 as SGHAT and CDR2 as FQNNGV. This CDR3 is built from 14 residues. The full variable domain, with the rest looked up from reference TRBV11-2 and TRBJ1-1, is EAGVAQSPRYKIIEKRQSVAFWCNPISGHATLYWYQQILGQGPKLLIQFQNNGVVDDSQLPKDRFSAERLKGVDSTLKIQPAKLEDSAVYLCASSPTGGYTEAFFGQGTRLTVV.

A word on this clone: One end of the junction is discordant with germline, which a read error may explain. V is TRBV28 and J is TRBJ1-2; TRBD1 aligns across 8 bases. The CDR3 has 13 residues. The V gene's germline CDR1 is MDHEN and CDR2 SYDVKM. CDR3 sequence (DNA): TGTGCCAGCAGATCTACCGGGACAGGTGGGCTGATCTTC. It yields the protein CASRSTGTGGLIF.